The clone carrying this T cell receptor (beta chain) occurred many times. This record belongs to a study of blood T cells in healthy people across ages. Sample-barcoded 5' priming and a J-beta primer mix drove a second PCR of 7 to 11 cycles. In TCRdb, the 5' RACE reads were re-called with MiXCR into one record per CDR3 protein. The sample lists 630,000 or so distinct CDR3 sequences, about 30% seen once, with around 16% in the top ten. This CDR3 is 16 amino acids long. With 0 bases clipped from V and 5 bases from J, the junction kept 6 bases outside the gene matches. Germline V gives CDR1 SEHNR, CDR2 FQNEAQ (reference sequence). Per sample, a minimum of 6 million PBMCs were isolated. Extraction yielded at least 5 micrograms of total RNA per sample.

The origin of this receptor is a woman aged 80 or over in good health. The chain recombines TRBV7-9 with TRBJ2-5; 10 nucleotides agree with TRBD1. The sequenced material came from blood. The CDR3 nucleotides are TGTGCCAGCAGCTTAGCAGGGACAGGGGCGGTGGAGACCCAGTACTTC. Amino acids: CASSLAGTGAVETQYF.